The rows below give T cell receptor beta chains drawn from one sample of a study of T-cell reconstitution after alpha-beta-depleted transplantation in children. TCRdb reprocessed the PCR reads via MiXCR and lists one record per CDR3 protein. The profile covers fewer than 750,000 distinct CDR3 sequences, with around 27% appearing a single time and less than 40% taken by the ten largest. Material: PBMCs, obtained before TCRalphabeta/CD19-depleted stem cell transplant. The source is a boy under two years old with Wiskott-Aldrich syndrome, due to receive a stem cell transplant. The CDR3 runs from the conserved cysteine through the conserved F or W. A D gene is named only where the DNA matches it firmly. The size field is filled for only some rows; it gives once, few, many or a size class.

J gene,clone size,V gene,D gene,CDR3 protein,CDR3 DNA
TRBJ2-5,NA,TRBV25-1,NA,CASKDGRPYQETQYF,TGTGCCAGCAAAGACGGGAGACCGTACCAAGAGACCCAGTACTTC
TRBJ1-4,few,TRBV5-1,NA,CASSLAESAGNNEKLFF,TGCGCCAGCAGCTTGGCCGAATCGGCAGGGAATAATGAAAAACTGTTTTTT
TRBJ2-7,NA,TRBV28,TRBD1,CASRDRTSYEQYF,TGTGCCAGCCGGGACAGAACTTCCTACGAGCAGTACTTC
TRBJ2-3,few,TRBV5-1,TRBD2,CASSWGAGDATDTQYF,TGCGCCAGCAGCTGGGGAGCGGGGGACGCCACAGATACGCAGTATTTT
TRBJ2-7,NA,TRBV6-5,NA,CASSYGARSSYEQYF,TGTGCCAGCAGTTACGGGGCTCGAAGCTCCTACGAGCAGTACTTC
TRBJ2-7,few,TRBV10-3,NA,CAISDRSYEQYF,TGTGCCATCAGTGACAGGTCATACGAGCAGTACTTC
TRBJ1-1,NA,TRBV10-3,TRBD1,CAIRGQGSNTEAFF,TGTGCCATCAGGGGACAGGGGTCTAACACTGAAGCTTTCTTT
TRBJ2-7,NA,TRBV9,NA,CASSVRSHGDEQYF,TGTGCCAGCAGCGTAAGGTCCCACGGTGACGAGCAGTACTTC
TRBJ1-2,few,TRBV27,NA,CASSLRGGTPNYGYTF,TGTGCCAGCAGCCTGAGGGGGGGGACACCTAACTATGGCTACACCTTC
TRBJ2-1,few,TRBV14,NA,CASSQEGTRPYNEQFF,TGTGCCAGCAGCCAAGAGGGGACAAGGCCTTACAATGAGCAGTTCTTC
TRBJ2-1,once,TRBV20-1,NA,CSARGLGQNNEQFF,TGCAGTGCTAGGGGATTAGGCCAGAACAATGAGCAGTTCTTC
TRBJ2-1,NA,TRBV5-1,TRBD2,CASSSKKIAGAYNEQFF,TGCGCCAGCAGCTCGAAAAAAATAGCGGGAGCCTACAATGAGCAGTTCTTC
TRBJ2-7,NA,TRBV27,TRBD1,CASSKQTGGSEQYF,TGTGCCAGCAGTAAACAGACAGGGGGCTCCGAGCAGTACTTC
TRBJ2-1,NA,TRBV7-2,NA,CASSFISYNEQFF,TGTGCCAGCAGCTTTATCAGCTACAATGAGCAGTTCTTC
TRBJ1-2,few,TRBV11-2,NA,CASSFSLGVDGYTF,TGTGCCAGCAGCTTTTCTTTAGGGGTGGATGGCTACACCTTC
TRBJ2-3,NA,TRBV30,NA,CAWSVRVEVSTDTQYF,TGTGCCTGGAGTGTAAGGGTTGAGGTTAGCACAGATACGCAGTATTTT
TRBJ2-2,NA,TRBV6-6,NA,CASSYGTAGELFF,TGTGCCAGCAGTTACGGGACGGCCGGGGAGCTGTTTTTT
TRBJ2-5,NA,TRBV7-9,NA,CASSRYPGTPYF,TGTGCCAGCAGCCGCTATCCCGGGACACCTTACTTC
TRBJ1-3,NA,TRBV20-1,TRBD1,CSASPRTGGNTIYF,TGCAGTGCTAGCCCGCGGACAGGGGGAAACACCATATATTTT
TRBJ2-5,NA,TRBV5-5,NA,CASSFRLVQETQYF,TGTGCCAGCAGCTTCCGACTAGTGCAAGAGACCCAGTACTTC
TRBJ2-1,NA,TRBV29-1,NA,CSASMDTKAQFF,TGCAGCGCTAGCATGGACACCAAAGCGCAGTTCTTC
TRBJ2-3,NA,TRBV4-2,TRBD1,CASREGASKSDTQYF,TGTGCCAGCAGAGAGGGGGCTAGCAAGTCAGATACGCAGTATTTT
TRBJ2-3,few,TRBV7-6,NA,CASSERSTQYF,TGTGCCAGCAGTGAAAGGAGTACGCAGTATTTT
TRBJ1-6,few,TRBV5-1,NA,CASSLGGGESYNSPLHF,TGCGCCAGCAGCTTGGGCGGGGGCGAATCCTATAATTCACCCCTCCACTTT
TRBJ2-1,NA,TRBV5-1,TRBD1,CASSWPGQAAYNEQFF,TGCGCCAGCAGCTGGCCGGGACAGGCTGCTTACAATGAGCAGTTCTTC
TRBJ2-1,NA,TRBV20-1,NA,CSARMGNVVQFF,TGCAGTGCTAGAATGGGCAATGTTGTGCAGTTCTTC
TRBJ1-1,few,TRBV12-3/TRBV12-4,NA,CASSMRQAGEAFF,TGTGCCAGCAGTATGCGACAGGCGGGTGAAGCTTTCTTT
TRBJ1-4,NA,TRBV29-1,NA,CSVVMTNEKLFF,TGCAGCGTTGTAATGACTAATGAAAAACTGTTTTTT
TRBJ2-3,few,TRBV9,NA,CASSAATDLSADTQYF,TGTGCCAGCAGCGCGGCTACCGATCTTAGCGCGGATACGCAGTATTTT
TRBJ2-7,few,TRBV5-1,TRBD2,CASSSPNYAGVRYEQYF,TGCGCCAGCAGCTCCCCGAATTACGCGGGAGTAAGATACGAGCAGTACTTC
TRBJ2-2,NA,TRBV5-1,NA,CASSFSSGAGELFF,TGCGCCAGCAGCTTCTCCAGTGGGGCCGGGGAGCTGTTTTTT
TRBJ1-2,NA,TRBV7-2,NA,CASSPTPDGLYGYTF,TGTGCCAGCAGCCCTACACCGGACGGCCTCTATGGCTACACCTTC
TRBJ2-1,NA,TRBV5-1,TRBD2,CASSLGGPGLAEYNEQFF,TGCGCCAGCAGCTTGGGAGGACCGGGACTAGCGGAATACAATGAGCAGTTCTTC
TRBJ2-2,few,TRBV5-1,NA,CASSFGGPPTGELFF,TGCGCCAGCAGCTTTGGGGGCCCCCCCACCGGGGAGCTGTTTTTT
TRBJ2-1,few,TRBV5-1,TRBD1,CASSLGQGPVVPNEQFF,TGCGCCAGCAGCCTAGGACAGGGGCCCGTTGTGCCTAATGAGCAGTTCTTC
TRBJ2-1,NA,TRBV27,TRBD1,CASSTGQGAQEVNEQFF,TGTGCCAGCAGTACAGGACAGGGGGCGCAGGAAGTCAATGAGCAGTTCTTC
TRBJ2-3,once,TRBV7-2,TRBD1,CASSLVGQGIGTDTQYF,TGTGCCAGCAGCTTAGTAGGACAGGGGATTGGCACAGATACGCAGTATTTT
TRBJ1-2,NA,TRBV20-1,NA,CSASSTGIYGYTF,TGCAGTGCATCTTCAACGGGGATCTATGGCTACACCTTC
TRBJ2-2,NA,TRBV5-1,NA,CASSPRTAGELFF,TGCGCCAGCAGCCCCCGGACAGCCGGGGAGCTGTTTTTT
TRBJ2-5,NA,TRBV11-2,TRBD1,CASSLVRTGIAETQYF,TGTGCCAGCAGCTTAGTGAGGACAGGGATTGCGGAGACCCAGTACTTC
TRBJ2-1,NA,TRBV5-1,TRBD2,CASSRLAGALSEQFF,TGCGCCAGCAGCCGACTAGCGGGAGCCCTGAGTGAGCAGTTCTTC
TRBJ2-1,NA,TRBV20-1,TRBD2,CSASTGLALDNEQFF,TGCAGTGCAAGTACCGGACTAGCTCTCGACAATGAGCAGTTCTTC
TRBJ2-1,NA,TRBV20-1,TRBD2,CSLLQLAGSYNEQFF,TGCAGCCTCTTGCAACTAGCGGGCTCCTACAATGAGCAGTTCTTC
TRBJ2-1,NA,TRBV29-1,NA,CSVEHRPNNEQFF,TGCAGCGTTGAACATAGACCTAACAATGAGCAGTTCTTC
TRBJ2-1,NA,TRBV5-8,TRBD1,CASTPTVGPGGHEQFF,TGTGCCAGCACCCCAACTGTAGGTCCAGGGGGCCATGAGCAGTTCTTC
TRBJ2-2,many,TRBV5-1,NA,CASSLDGRGTGELFF,TGCGCCAGCAGCTTGGACGGGCGAGGGACCGGGGAGCTGTTTTTT
TRBJ1-5,few,TRBV7-2,NA,CASSFRGTNQPQHF,TGTGCCAGCAGCTTCCGGGGGACGAATCAGCCCCAGCATTTT
TRBJ1-1,NA,TRBV5-1,NA,CASSLRLAENTEAFF,TGCGCCAGCAGCTTGAGATTGGCGGAGAACACTGAAGCTTTCTTT
TRBJ1-2,NA,TRBV12-3/TRBV12-4,TRBD1,CASSLSQGRRAGHGYTF,TGTGCCAGCAGTTTGTCACAGGGGCGTAGGGCTGGTCATGGCTACACCTTC
TRBJ2-5,NA,TRBV3-1,NA,CASSQEIWDGQETQYF,TGTGCCAGCAGCCAAGAAATCTGGGACGGCCAAGAGACCCAGTACTTC
TRBJ2-3,NA,TRBV20-1,NA,CSAPSDYITQYF,TGCAGTGCCCCATCGGACTACATTACGCAGTATTTT
TRBJ1-5,NA,TRBV30,TRBD1,CAWSSGDRGDQPQHF,TGTGCCTGGAGCTCGGGGGACAGGGGTGACCAGCCCCAGCATTTT
TRBJ1-2,NA,TRBV5-1,TRBD1,CASSPPSGQGATNYGYTF,TGCGCCAGCAGCCCCCCCTCAGGACAGGGGGCGACTAACTATGGCTACACCTTC
TRBJ2-1,few,TRBV12-3/TRBV12-4,NA,CASRRYEGTEQFF,TGTGCCAGCCGCAGATATGAGGGAACTGAGCAGTTCTTC
TRBJ2-1,NA,TRBV28,NA,CASSFWEGNEQFF,TGTGCCAGCAGTTTCTGGGAAGGCAATGAGCAGTTCTTC
TRBJ2-1,NA,TRBV7-9,TRBD2,CASSLGASGRAKQFF,TGTGCCAGCAGCTTAGGGGCTAGCGGGAGGGCGAAGCAGTTCTTC
TRBJ2-4,NA,TRBV6-5,NA,CASSYHSRWENIQYF,TGTGCCAGCAGTTACCACTCCAGGTGGGAAAACATTCAGTACTTC
TRBJ1-2,NA,TRBV20-1,TRBD1,CSQTGSGGYTF,TGCAGTCAGACAGGGTCGGGTGGCTACACCTTC